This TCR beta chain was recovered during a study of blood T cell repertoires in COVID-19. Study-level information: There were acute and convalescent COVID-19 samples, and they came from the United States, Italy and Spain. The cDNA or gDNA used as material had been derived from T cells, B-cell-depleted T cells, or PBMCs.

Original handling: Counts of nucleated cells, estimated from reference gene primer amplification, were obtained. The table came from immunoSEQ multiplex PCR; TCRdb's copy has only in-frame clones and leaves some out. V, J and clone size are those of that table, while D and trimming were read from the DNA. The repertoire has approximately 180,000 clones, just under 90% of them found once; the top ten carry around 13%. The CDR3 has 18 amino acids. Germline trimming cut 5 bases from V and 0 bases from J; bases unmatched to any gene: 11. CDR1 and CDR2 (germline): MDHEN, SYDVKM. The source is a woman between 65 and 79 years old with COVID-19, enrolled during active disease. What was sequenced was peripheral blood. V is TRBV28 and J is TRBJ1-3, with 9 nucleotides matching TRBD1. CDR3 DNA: TGTGCCAGCAGTGGAGCAACAGGGGGCCTAGGCTCTGGAAACACCATATATTTT. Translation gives CASSGATGGLGSGNTIYF. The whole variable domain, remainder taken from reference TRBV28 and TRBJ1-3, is DVKVTQSSRYLVKRTGEKVFLECVQDMDHENMFWYRQDPGLGLRLIYFSYDVKMKEKGDIPEGYSVSREKKERFSLILESASTNQTSMYLCASSGATGGLGSGNTIYFGEGSWLTVV.